This TCR beta chain was sequenced for a study of OX40 agonist ivuxolimab in advanced cancers. Measured with immunoSEQ multiplex PCR; TCRdb has only the in-frame clones, and not every one. The table has some 12,000 clones, over 60% seen once. Germline values: CDR1 PRHDT, CDR2 FYEKMQ (reference sequence). The germline V and J ends were trimmed by 6 bases and 2 bases, with 11 bases remaining between them. The CDR3 length is 13 residues. This clonotype was obtained from an adult with an advanced solid tumor such as melanoma, head and neck, liver or kidney cancer. This specimen was CD4+ or CD8+ T cells sorted from blood, taken in a trial of the OX40 agonist ivuxolimab. V gene TRBV13 combines with J gene TRBJ2-7; D unresolved. CDR3 bases: TGTGCCAGCAGTTACGGGCAGGCCTACGAGCAGTACTTC. This sequence encodes CASSYGQAYEQYF.